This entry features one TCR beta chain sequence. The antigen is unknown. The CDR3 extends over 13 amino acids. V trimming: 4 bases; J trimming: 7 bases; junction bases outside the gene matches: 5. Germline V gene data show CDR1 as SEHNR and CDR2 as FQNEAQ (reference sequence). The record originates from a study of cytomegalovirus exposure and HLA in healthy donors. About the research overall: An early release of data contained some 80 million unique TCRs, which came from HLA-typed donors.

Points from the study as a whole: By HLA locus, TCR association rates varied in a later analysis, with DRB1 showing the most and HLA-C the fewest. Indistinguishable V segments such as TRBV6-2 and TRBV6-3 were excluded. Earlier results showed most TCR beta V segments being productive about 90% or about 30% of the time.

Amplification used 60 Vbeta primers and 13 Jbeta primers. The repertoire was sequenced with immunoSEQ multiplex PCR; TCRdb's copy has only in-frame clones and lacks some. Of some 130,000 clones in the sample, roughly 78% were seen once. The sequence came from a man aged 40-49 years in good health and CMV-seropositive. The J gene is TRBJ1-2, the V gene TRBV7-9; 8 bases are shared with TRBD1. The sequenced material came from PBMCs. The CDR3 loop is CASSSTGAGGYTF. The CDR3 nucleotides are TGTGCCAGCAGCTCGACAGGGGCAGGTGGCTACACCTTC.